This T cell receptor (beta chain) was documented in a study of PD-1 blockade in classical Hodgkin lymphoma. The CDR3 is made up of 15 amino acids. Trimming took 3 bases from V and 5 from J, leaving 13 bases between them. Germline V gene data show CDR1 as MNHGY and CDR2 as SVAAGI. Clones were sequenced by immunoSEQ multiplex PCR, and TCRdb holds only the in-frame ones, with some missing. The sample has 30,000 to 40,000 clones, approximately 80% seen once. Relapses following autologous stem cell transplantation were seen in all patients, with brentuximab vedotin exposure varying. The chain links TRBV6-9 to TRBJ2-2, with D maybe TRBD1 (6 bases). This clonotype was obtained from a human donor with classical Hodgkin lymphoma. The sample consisted of peripheral blood mononuclear cells (PBMCs), taken at baseline. The CDR3 sequence: CASSYVLGGTGELFF. CDR3 DNA: TGTGCCAGCAGTTACGTATTAGGGGGAACCGGGGAGCTGTTTTTT.